This TCR beta chain was identified in a study of T cell responses to AZD1222 COVID-19 vaccine. Looking at the study overall: Second-dose intervals near 4 or 12 weeks were combined.

Findings and limits, study-wide: Researchers took repertoire samples only after the peak T cell response had come. Rises in breadth and depth of Spike-specific TCRs came after two AZD1222 doses. Most donors were white British and more were female, and clonal diversity was possibly underestimated.

As to this clone: Its antigen is unidentified.

V lost 7 bases and J lost 3; bases outside the gene matches: 9. Germline V gene sequence: CDR1 ENHRY, CDR2 SYGVKD. This CDR3 is 16 amino acids long. This table comes from immunoSEQ multiplex PCR, and its TCRdb copy is limited to in-frame clones, with some not included. The repertoire holds about 120,000 clones, with over 75% as singletons. This sequence joins TRBV10-3 and TRBJ2-3, with TRBD2 matching over 11 bases. This TCR was recovered from an adult in good health. The sample in question was peripheral blood, obtained on day 0 of AZD1222 vaccination. CDR3 sequence reads: CAITPSSGGATDTQYF. Here the CDR3 DNA reads TGTGCCATCACCCCTAGTAGCGGGGGGGCTACAGATACGCAGTATTTT.